This T cell receptor (beta chain) was sequenced during a study of control samples from healthy donors and cancer patients. This clone has only one observation. V was cut by 2 bases and J by 5 bases, with 9 bases left in between. Germline-derived CDR1 and CDR2 are SNHLY and FYNNEI. The CDR3 has 14 residues. TCRdb's table, derived via immunoSEQ multiplex PCR, lists solely in-frame clones and lacks some. The sample has around 64,000 clones, roughly nine tenths seen once; the top ten hold approximately 5.1%. The rearrangement joins TRBV2 to TRBJ2-2; D is uncertain. Material for sequencing was PBMCs. The receptor's source is a man in his sixties with colorectal cancer. DNA for the CDR3: TGTGCCAGCAGTGAAATTGCCGGGACCGGGGAGCTGTTTTTT. The encoded protein is CASSEIAGTGELFF.